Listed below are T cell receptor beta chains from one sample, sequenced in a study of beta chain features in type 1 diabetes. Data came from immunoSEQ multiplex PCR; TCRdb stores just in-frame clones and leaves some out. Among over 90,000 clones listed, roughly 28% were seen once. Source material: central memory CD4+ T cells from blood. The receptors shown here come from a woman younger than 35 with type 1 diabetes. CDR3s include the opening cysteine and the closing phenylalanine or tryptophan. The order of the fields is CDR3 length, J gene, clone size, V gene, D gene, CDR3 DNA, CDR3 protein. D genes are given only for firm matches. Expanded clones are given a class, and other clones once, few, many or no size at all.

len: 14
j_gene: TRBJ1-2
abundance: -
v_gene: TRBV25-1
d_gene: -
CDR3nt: TGTGCCAGCAGCGCCGCAGGGGCGGACTATGGCTACACCTTC
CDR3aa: CASSAAGADYGYTF

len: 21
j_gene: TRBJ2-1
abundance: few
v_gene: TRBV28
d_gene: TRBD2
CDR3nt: TGTGCCAGCAGTTTACCCACTAATGCCGGGACTAGCGGGAGGGCGTACAATGAGCAGTTCTTC
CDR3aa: CASSLPTNAGTSGRAYNEQFF

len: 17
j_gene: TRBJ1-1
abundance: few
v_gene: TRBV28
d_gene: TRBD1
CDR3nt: TGTGCCAGCAGTCTTTTCCCGGGACAGGGGACGAACACTGAAGCTTTCTTT
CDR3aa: CASSLFPGQGTNTEAFF

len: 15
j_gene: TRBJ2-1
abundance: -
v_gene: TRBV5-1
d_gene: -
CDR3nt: TGCGCCAGCAGCTTAGGGGCGAGCTCCTACAATGAGCAGTTCTTC
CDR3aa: CASSLGASSYNEQFF

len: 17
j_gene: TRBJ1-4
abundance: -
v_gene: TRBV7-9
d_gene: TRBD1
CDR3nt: TGTGCCAGCAGCCGGGGGACAGGGGTTGCAACTAATGAAAAACTGTTTTTT
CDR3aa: CASSRGTGVATNEKLFF

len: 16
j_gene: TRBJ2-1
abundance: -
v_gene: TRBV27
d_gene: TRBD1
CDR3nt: TGTGCCAGCAGCCCGACAGGGCAATTCTCCTACAATGAGCAGTTCTTC
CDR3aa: CASSPTGQFSYNEQFF

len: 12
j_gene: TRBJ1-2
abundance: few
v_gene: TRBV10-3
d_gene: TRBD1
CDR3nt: TGTGCCATCAGAGCCAGGGGGCGAGGCTACACCTTC
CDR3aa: CAIRARGRGYTF

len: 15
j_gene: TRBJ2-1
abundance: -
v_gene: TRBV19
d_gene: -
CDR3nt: TGTGCCAGTAGTATCATTAGCGATCACTACAATGAGCAGTTCTTC
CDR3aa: CASSIISDHYNEQFF

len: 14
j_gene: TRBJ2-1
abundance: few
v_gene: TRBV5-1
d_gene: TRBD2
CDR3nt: TGCGCCAGCAGCTCAGGTGCGGGAGGGCTTGAGCAGTTCTTC
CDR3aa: CASSSGAGGLEQFF

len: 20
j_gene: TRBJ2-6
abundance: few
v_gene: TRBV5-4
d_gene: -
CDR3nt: TGTGCCAGCAGCCCCGTCCACCAATCCAGGGGAAGCTCTGGGGCCAACGTCCTGACTTTC
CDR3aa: CASSPVHQSRGSSGANVLTF

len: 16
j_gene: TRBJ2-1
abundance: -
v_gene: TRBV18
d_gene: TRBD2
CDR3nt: TGTGCCAGCTCACCATCTAGCGGGAGCTCCTACAATGAGCAGTTCTTC
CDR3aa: CASSPSSGSSYNEQFF

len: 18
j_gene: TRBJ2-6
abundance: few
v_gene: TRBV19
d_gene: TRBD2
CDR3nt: TGTGCCAGTAGTCCCGGCGGGGGAGTCTCGGCTGGGGCCAACGTCCTGACTTTC
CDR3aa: CASSPGGGVSAGANVLTF

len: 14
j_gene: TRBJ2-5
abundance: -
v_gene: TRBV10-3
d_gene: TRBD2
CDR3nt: TGTGCCATCAGGGGTACTAGCGGGATTGAGACCCAGTACTTC
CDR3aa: CAIRGTSGIETQYF

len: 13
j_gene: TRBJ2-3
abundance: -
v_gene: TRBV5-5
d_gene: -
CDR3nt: TGTGCCAGCAGCTTGTCGGGAATGGATACGCAGTATTTT
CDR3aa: CASSLSGMDTQYF

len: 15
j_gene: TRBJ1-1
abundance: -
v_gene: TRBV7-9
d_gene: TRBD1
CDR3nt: TGTGCCAGCAGCGTTTCAGGGGGAGGAACCACTGAAGCTTTCTTT
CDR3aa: CASSVSGGGTTEAFF

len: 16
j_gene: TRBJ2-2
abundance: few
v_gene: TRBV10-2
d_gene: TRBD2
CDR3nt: TGCGCCAGTTATAGCGGGAGGGCCGGGGACACCGGGGAGCTGTTTTTT
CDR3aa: CASYSGRAGDTGELFF

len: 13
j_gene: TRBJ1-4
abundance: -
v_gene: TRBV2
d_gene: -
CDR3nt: TGTGCCAGCAGTGACGGGGATAGTGAAAAACTGTTTTTT
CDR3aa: CASSDGDSEKLFF

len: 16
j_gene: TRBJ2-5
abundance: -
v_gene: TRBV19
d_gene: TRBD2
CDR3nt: TGTGCCAGTAGACCGGGACTAGCGGGACTTCAAGAGACCCAGTACTTC
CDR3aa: CASRPGLAGLQETQYF

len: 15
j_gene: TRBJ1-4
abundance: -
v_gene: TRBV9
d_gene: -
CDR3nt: TGTGCCAGCAGCGTAGAAGGTGGGGGCTCTGAAAAACTGTTTTTT
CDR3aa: CASSVEGGGSEKLFF

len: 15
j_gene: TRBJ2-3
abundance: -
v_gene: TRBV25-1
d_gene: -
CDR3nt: TGTGCCAGCAGTGATGGGACGGGAGGCACAGATACGCAGTATTTT
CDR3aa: CASSDGTGGTDTQYF